The clone carrying this T cell receptor beta chain was recorded a few times. Its antigen is still unknown. Every donor was a healthy Caucasian. MiXCR, run by TCRdb on the 5' RACE reads, gives a single entry per CDR3 protein. The sample has hundreds of thousands of distinct CDR3 sequences, 5.5% to 7% seen once. Trimming cost V 2 bases and J 4 bases; bases outside gene matches: 6. Germline CDR1 is SEHNR and CDR2 is FQNEAQ (reference sequence). The CDR3 covers 15 residues. The data belong to a study of identical twins. General study findings and limits: Cord blood beta clonotypes present at high abundance carried fewer insertions; no such pattern appeared in memory repertoires. An excess of low generation probability was shown by twin-shared out-of-frame alpha sequences. It was cross-sectional statistical analysis, not following the same donors, that the conclusions relied on.

This same sample was also taken into another study, of yellow fever vaccine responses in identical twins.

This TCR derives from a woman between 18 and 30 years old in good health. The sample was memory (CD45RO+) T cells sorted from blood. The rearrangement links TRBV7-9 to TRBJ1-2; 8 nucleotides match TRBD1. CDR3 region: CASSLSGTGSYGYTF. In DNA form, the CDR3 reads TGTGCCAGCAGCTTATCCGGGACAGGTTCCTATGGCTACACCTTC.